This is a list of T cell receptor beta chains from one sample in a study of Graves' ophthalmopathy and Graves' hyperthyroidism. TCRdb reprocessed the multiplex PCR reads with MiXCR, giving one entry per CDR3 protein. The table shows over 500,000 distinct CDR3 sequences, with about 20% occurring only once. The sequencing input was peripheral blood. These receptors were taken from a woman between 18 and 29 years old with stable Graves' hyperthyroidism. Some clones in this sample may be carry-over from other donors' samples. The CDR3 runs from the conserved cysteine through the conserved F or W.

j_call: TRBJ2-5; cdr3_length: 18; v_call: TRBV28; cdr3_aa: CASSFSARTSAAEETQYF
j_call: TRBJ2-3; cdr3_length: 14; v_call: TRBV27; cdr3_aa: CASRDREETDTQYF
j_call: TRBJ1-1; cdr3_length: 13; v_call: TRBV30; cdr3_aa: CAWLGEGSTEAFF
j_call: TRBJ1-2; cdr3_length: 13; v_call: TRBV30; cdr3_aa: CAWRGGLGYGYTF
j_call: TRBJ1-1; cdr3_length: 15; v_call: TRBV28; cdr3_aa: CASPGTGGSGTEAFF
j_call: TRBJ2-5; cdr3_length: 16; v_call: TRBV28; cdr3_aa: CASSLEIAGGRETQYF
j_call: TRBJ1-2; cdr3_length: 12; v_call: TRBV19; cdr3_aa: CASSMEGSHHTF
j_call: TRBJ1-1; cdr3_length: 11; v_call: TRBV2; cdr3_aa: CASSDSRGTFF
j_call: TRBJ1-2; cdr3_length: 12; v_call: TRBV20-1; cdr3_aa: CSAPDRGYGYTF
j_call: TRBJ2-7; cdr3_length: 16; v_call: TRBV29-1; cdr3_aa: CSVEDPNQLISYEQYF
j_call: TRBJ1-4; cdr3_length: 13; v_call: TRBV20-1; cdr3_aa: CSATDSQNEKLFF
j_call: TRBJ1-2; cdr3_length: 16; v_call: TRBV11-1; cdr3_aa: CASSFAGTGGSYGYTF
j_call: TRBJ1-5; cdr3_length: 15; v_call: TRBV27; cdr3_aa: CASSKTGEWNQPQHF
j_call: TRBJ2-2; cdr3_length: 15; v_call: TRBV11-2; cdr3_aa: CASRPLAGNTGELFF
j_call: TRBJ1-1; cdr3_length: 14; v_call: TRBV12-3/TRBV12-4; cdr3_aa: CASSLAGGPTEAFF
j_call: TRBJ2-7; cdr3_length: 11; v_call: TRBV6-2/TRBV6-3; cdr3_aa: CASLGSREQYF
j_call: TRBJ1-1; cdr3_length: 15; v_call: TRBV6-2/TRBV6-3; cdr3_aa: CASRVKFGLNTEAFF
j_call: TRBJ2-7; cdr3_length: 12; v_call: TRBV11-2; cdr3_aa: CASSPQIYEQYF
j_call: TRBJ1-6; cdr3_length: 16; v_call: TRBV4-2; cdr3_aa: CASSQDIRTYNSPLHF
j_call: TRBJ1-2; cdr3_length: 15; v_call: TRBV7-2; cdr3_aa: CASSLAVLAGYGYTF
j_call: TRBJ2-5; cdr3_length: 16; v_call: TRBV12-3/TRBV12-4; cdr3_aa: CASSPDSGGQKETQYF
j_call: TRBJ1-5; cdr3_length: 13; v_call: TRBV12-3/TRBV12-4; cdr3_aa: CASSHDSGQPQHF
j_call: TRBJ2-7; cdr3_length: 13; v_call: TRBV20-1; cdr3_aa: CSADGDSYYEQYF
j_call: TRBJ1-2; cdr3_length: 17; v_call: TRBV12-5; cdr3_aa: CASGLVPWGHPVYGYTF
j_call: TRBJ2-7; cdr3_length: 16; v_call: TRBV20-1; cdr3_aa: CSASDYRDLSSYEQYF
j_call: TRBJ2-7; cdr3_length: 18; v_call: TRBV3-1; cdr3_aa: CASSPRGSANRRSYEQYF
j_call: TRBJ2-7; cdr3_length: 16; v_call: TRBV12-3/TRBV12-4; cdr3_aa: CASTRQGGGGSYEQYF
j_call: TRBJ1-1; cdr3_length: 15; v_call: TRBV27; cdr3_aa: CASSLSPRGNTEAFF
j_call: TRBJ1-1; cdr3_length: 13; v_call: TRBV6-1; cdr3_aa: CASIGTMNTEAFF
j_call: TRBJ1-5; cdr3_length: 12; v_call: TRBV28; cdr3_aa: CASREGRQPQHF